This record concerns one TCR beta chain sequence. The antigen is not known. These data originate in a study of T cell responses to AZD1222 COVID-19 vaccine. General study results and limits: Without day 14 samples, only post-peak T cell repertoires were studied. Close to half of all spike-specific TCRs reportedly target regions of the variants that are unmutated.

There are 15 residues in the CDR3. Trimming cost V 1 base and J 4 bases, with 10 bases left between them. The V gene's germline CDR1 is SGHTA and CDR2 FQGNSA. TCRdb's table, derived via immunoSEQ multiplex PCR, lists solely in-frame clones and lacks some. The data show approximately 74,000 clones, 70% to 90% seen once. The source material was peripheral blood, sampled 28 days after the second AZD1222 dose. This sequence originates from an adult who received the AZD1222 COVID-19 vaccine. The V and J genes are TRBV7-2 and TRBJ1-4, with D hard to call. CDR3 in amino acids: CASSLEAGFNEKLFF. The CDR3 DNA reads TGTGCCAGCAGCTTAGAGGCCGGGTTTAATGAAAAACTGTTTTTT.